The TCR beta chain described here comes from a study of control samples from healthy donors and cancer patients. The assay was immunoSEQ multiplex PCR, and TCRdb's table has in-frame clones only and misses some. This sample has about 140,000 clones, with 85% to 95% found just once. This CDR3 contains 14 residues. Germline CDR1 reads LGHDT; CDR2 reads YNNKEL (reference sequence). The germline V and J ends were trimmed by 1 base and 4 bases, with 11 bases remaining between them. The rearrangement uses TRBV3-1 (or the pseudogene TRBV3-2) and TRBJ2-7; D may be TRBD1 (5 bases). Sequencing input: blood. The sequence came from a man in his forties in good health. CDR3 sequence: CASSQGSKGYEQYF. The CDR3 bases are TGTGCCAGCAGCCAAGGATCCAAGGGGTACGAGCAGTACTTC.